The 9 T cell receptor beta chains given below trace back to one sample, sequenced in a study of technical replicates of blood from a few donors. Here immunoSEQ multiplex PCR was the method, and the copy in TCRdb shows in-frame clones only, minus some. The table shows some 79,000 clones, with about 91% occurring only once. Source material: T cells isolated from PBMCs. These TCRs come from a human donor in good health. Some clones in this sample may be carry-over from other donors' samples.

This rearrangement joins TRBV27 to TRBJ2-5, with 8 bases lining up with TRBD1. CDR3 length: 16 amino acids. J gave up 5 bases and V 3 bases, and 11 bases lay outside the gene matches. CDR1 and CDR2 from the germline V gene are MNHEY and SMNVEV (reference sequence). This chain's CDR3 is CASSFSGPSGGETQYF. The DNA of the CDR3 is TGTGCCAGCAGTTTTTCGGGACCCTCAGGGGGCGAGACCCAGTACTTC.

The CDR3 loop is CASSISGTGYYEQYF. The CDR3 DNA reads as TGTGCCAGTAGTATAAGCGGGACAGGATATTACGAGCAGTACTTC. V usage is TRBV19 and J usage is TRBJ2-7, with D possibly matching TRBD1 (8 bases). CDR1 and CDR2 from the germline V gene are LNHDA and SQIVND (reference sequence). This CDR3 has 15 amino acids. The germline V and J ends were trimmed by 2 bases and 4 bases, with 15 bases remaining between them.

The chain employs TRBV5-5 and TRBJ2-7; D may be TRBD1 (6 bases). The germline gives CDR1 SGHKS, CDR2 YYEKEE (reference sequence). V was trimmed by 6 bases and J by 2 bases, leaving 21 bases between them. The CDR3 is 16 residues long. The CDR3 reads CASTTNEGPGAYEQYF. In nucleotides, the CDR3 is TGTGCCAGCACCACAAACGAAGGTCCAGGGGCCTACGAGCAGTACTTC.

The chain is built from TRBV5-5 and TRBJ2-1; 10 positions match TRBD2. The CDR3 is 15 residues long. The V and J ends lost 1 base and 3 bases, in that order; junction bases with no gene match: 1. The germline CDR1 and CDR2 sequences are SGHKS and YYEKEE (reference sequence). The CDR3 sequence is CASSLSSGSYNEQFF. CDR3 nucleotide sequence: TGTGCCAGCAGCTTGTCTAGCGGGAGCTACAATGAGCAGTTCTTC.

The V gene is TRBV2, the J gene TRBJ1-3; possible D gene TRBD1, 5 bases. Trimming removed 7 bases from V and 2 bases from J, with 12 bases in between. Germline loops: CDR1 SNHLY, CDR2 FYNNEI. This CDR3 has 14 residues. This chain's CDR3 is CASKPDTAGNTIYF. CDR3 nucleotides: TGTGCCAGCAAACCGGACACCGCTGGAAACACCATATATTTT.

The chain's CDR3 is CASSVYQGWGEKLFF. The DNA of the CDR3 is TGTGCCAGTAGTGTATACCAGGGATGGGGTGAAAAACTGTTTTTT. The genes are TRBV19 and TRBJ1-4, with D perhaps matching TRBD1 (5 bases). Germline assignment: CDR1 LNHDA and CDR2 SQIVND (reference sequence). The CDR3 runs to 15 residues. The ends were cut back, 5 bases at V and 7 bases at J, with 17 bases in the middle. Filled out from reference TRBV19 and TRBJ1-4, the complete variable domain reads DGGITQSPKYLFRKEGQNVTLSCEQNLNHDAMYWYRQDPGQGLRLIYYSQIVNDFQKGDIAEGYSVSREKKESFPLTVTSAQKNPTAFYLCASSVYQGWGEKLFFGSGTQLSVL.

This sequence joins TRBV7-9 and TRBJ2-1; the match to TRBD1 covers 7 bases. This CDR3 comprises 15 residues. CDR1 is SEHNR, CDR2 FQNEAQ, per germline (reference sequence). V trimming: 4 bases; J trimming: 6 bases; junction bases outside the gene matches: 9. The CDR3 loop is CASSSTGKGGNEQFF. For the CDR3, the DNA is TGTGCCAGCAGCTCGACAGGGAAAGGTGGCAATGAGCAGTTCTTC. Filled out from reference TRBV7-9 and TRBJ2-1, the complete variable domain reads DTGVSQNPRHKITKRGQNVTFRCDPISEHNRLYWYRQTLGQGPEFLTYFQNEAQLEKSRLLSDRFSAERPKGSFSTLEIQRTEQGDSAMYLCASSSTGKGGNEQFFGPGTRLTVL.

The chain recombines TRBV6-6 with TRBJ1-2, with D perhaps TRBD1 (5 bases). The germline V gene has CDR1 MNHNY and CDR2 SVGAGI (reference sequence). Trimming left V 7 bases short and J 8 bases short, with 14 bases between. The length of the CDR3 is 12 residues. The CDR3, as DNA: TGTGCCAGCAAGACAGCCTATGCCGGCTACACCTTC. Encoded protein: CASKTAYAGYTF.

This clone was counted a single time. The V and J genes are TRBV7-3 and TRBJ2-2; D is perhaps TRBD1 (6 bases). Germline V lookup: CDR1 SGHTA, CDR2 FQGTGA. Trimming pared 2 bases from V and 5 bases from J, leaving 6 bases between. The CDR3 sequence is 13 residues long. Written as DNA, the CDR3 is TGTGCCAGCAGCTTACAGGGGACCGGGGAGCTGTTTTTT. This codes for CASSLQGTGELFF.